Listed below are T cell receptor beta chains from one sample, sequenced in a study of cytomegalovirus exposure and HLA in healthy donors. Clones were read by immunoSEQ multiplex PCR, and TCRdb kept only the in-frame ones, dropping some. The sample holds 150,000 to 200,000 clones, roughly 74% seen once. Sequenced: PBMCs. The receptors come from a woman in her thirties in good health and CMV-seropositive. Each CDR3 is given with its conserved first and last residue. The order of the fields is J gene, D gene, V gene, clone size, CDR3 length, CDR3 protein, CDR3 DNA. D genes are given only for firm matches. Clone size is not always given. Where it is, it says once, few, many or a class for expanded clones.

>TRBJ2-5|NA|TRBV5-1|NA|11
CASSNKETQYF
TGCGCCAGCAGTAATAAAGAGACCCAGTACTTC
>TRBJ1-3|NA|TRBV5-6|NA|16
CASSVPDRRSGNTIYF
TGTGCCAGCAGCGTACCGGACAGACGCTCTGGAAACACCATATATTTT
>TRBJ2-4|TRBD2|TRBV11-2|NA|14
CASSHGRLGNIQYF
TGTGCCAGCAGTCACGGGAGGCTGGGAAACATTCAGTACTTC
>TRBJ2-7|NA|TRBV7-2|NA|14
CASSLTGTAHEQYF
TGTGCCAGCAGCTTAACCGGGACTGCCCACGAGCAGTACTTC
>TRBJ2-1|TRBD2|TRBV4-1|NA|15
CASSSTSGAPNEQFF
TGCGCCAGCAGTTCGACTAGCGGGGCCCCCAATGAGCAGTTCTTC
>TRBJ2-7|NA|TRBV19|NA|16
CASSISFAWGRYEQYF
TGTGCCAGTAGTATATCGTTCGCCTGGGGGCGCTACGAGCAGTACTTC
>TRBJ2-1|NA|TRBV11-1|NA|13
CASSLGRRDEQFF
TGTGCCAGCAGCTTAGGGCGCCGGGATGAGCAGTTCTTC
>TRBJ1-1|NA|TRBV27|NA|14
CASGKYGGNTEAFF
TGTGCCAGCGGGAAATACGGGGGGAACACTGAAGCTTTCTTT
>TRBJ1-1|NA|TRBV13|NA|15
CASSWAGSGHTEAFF
TGTGCCAGCAGCTGGGCGGGGTCTGGGCACACTGAAGCTTTCTTT
>TRBJ1-1|NA|TRBV5-1|few|13
CASSLAGNTEAFF
TGCGCCAGCAGCTTGGCCGGGAACACTGAAGCTTTCTTT
>TRBJ1-1|NA|TRBV5-1|NA|15
CASSLIPHSNTEAFF
TGCGCCAGCAGCTTGATCCCCCATTCGAACACTGAAGCTTTCTTT
>TRBJ1-1|NA|TRBV2|NA|14
CASSYQGWDTEAFF
TGTGCCAGCAGTTATCAGGGTTGGGACACTGAAGCTTTCTTT
>TRBJ2-1|TRBD2|TRBV2|NA|12
CATEGGPSGAFF
TGTGCCACCGAAGGGGGACCTAGCGGGGCGTTCTTC
>TRBJ1-5|NA|TRBV5-1|NA|15
CASSLESGQDQPQHF
TGCGCCAGCAGCTTGGAGTCAGGGCAGGATCAGCCCCAGCATTTT
>TRBJ2-1|NA|TRBV9|NA|14
CASSVGGSEGEQFF
TGTGCCAGCAGCGTAGGCGGGTCTGAGGGTGAGCAGTTCTTC
>TRBJ2-1|TRBD2|TRBV2|NA|13
CARTTSGTNEQFF
TGTGCCAGGACTACTAGCGGGACCAATGAGCAGTTCTTC
>TRBJ1-5|NA|TRBV28|few|16
CASSLLETYSNQPQHF
TGTGCCAGCAGTTTATTGGAGACTTATAGCAATCAGCCCCAGCATTTT
>TRBJ2-1|NA|TRBV14|NA|12
CASSQETTEQFF
TGTGCCAGCAGCCAAGAGACAACTGAGCAGTTCTTC
>TRBJ2-5|TRBD1|TRBV18|NA|15
CASSLGQGRTGTQYF
TGTGCCAGCTCACTCGGACAGGGCCGCACAGGGACCCAGTACTTC
>TRBJ2-1|NA|TRBV11-1|NA|15
CASSLYPSLGNEQFF
TGTGCCAGCAGCTTATACCCTAGTCTCGGCAATGAGCAGTTCTTC
>TRBJ1-2|NA|TRBV6-6|NA|15
CASSPLPQGAYGYTF
TGTGCCAGCAGCCCCCTACCGCAGGGTGCCTATGGCTACACCTTC
>TRBJ1-6|TRBD1|TRBV14|NA|14
CASSVRQGGSPLHF
TGTGCCAGCAGCGTCCGACAGGGCGGATCACCCCTCCACTTT
>TRBJ1-2|NA|TRBV6-6|NA|15
CASSLEGGTNYGYTF
TGTGCCAGCAGTTTGGAGGGGGGGACTAACTATGGCTACACCTTC
>TRBJ1-1|NA|TRBV12-5|NA|12
CASGWANTEAFF
TGTGCTAGTGGTTGGGCGAACACTGAAGCTTTCTTT
>TRBJ2-2|NA|TRBV7-7|NA|16
CASSSTGAGSTGEPFF
TGTGCTAGCAGCTCAACGGGAGCTGGATCCACCGGGGAGCCGTTTTTT
>TRBJ2-7|TRBD1|TRBV18|NA|15
CASSPQITGAYEQYF
TGTGCCAGCTCACCTCAGATAACAGGGGCATACGAGCAGTACTTC
>TRBJ2-5|NA|TRBV6-5|NA|14
CASNPQPGWRTQYF
TGTGCCAGCAATCCACAGCCAGGGTGGCGGACCCAGTACTTC
>TRBJ2-7|TRBD1|TRBV7-9|NA|16
CASSPRTGTGPYEQYF
TGTGCCAGCAGCCCAAGAACCGGGACAGGGCCCTACGAGCAGTACTTC
>TRBJ2-3|TRBD2|TRBV6-4|NA|15
CASSEGLAGTDTQYF
TGTGCCAGCAGTGAGGGACTAGCGGGGACAGATACGCAGTATTTT
>TRBJ2-5|NA|TRBV10-1|NA|14
CASSGAGVRATQYF
TGCGCCAGCAGTGGAGCAGGGGTTCGGGCGACCCAGTACTTC
>TRBJ2-7|NA|TRBV5-1|NA|15
CASSLTGLPYYEQYF
TGCGCCAGCAGCTTGACAGGTCTTCCATACTACGAGCAGTACTTC
>TRBJ2-7|TRBD2|TRBV11-2|once|15
CASSSSAGQPYEQYF
TGTGCCAGCAGCTCCTCAGCGGGGCAACCCTACGAGCAGTACTTC
>TRBJ1-2|NA|TRBV6-1|NA|13
CASSEWGDHGYTF
TGTGCCAGCAGTGAATGGGGGGACCATGGCTACACCTTC
>TRBJ2-3|TRBD1|TRBV6-5|few|13
CASSPDRGDTQYF
TGTGCCAGCAGCCCCGACAGGGGAGATACGCAGTATTTT
>TRBJ2-7|TRBD2|TRBV2|NA|14
CASSVQAGGYEQYF
TGTGCCAGCAGTGTTCAAGCGGGAGGCTACGAGCAGTACTTC
>TRBJ2-7|NA|TRBV11-2|NA|14
CASSSTGRVNEQYF
TGTGCCAGCAGCTCCACCGGCAGGGTCAACGAGCAGTACTTC
>TRBJ2-7|TRBD2|TRBV2|NA|14
CASSWTSDSYEQYF
TGTGCCAGCAGCTGGACTAGCGATTCCTACGAGCAGTACTTC
>TRBJ2-3|TRBD2|TRBV4-2|once|20
CASSQDNRVKLAESTDTQYF
TGTGCCAGCAGCCAAGATAATCGCGTGAAACTAGCGGAAAGCACAGATACGCAGTATTTT
>TRBJ1-4|TRBD1|TRBV7-9|NA|15
CASSHSRGPDEKLFF
TGTGCCAGCAGTCACTCCAGGGGGCCAGATGAAAAACTGTTTTTT
>TRBJ1-6|NA|TRBV4-2|NA|16
CASSQDLGGINSPLHF
TGTGCCAGCAGCCAAGATTTAGGAGGGATCAATTCACCCCTCCACTTT
>TRBJ2-7|TRBD1|TRBV7-2|NA|14
CASRQGQKIYEQYF
TGTGCCAGCAGACAGGGACAGAAGATCTACGAGCAGTACTTC